This T cell receptor beta chain was identified in a study of cytomegalovirus exposure and HLA in healthy donors. Looking at the study overall: As released early, the data held some 80 million unique TCRs from HLA-typed donors. Findings of the study overall: Later analysis identified a missense DCLRE1C variant that was linked to TCR beta V- and J-gene trimming. As a later analysis showed, several of the most significant clusters appeared to be linked to common viral pathogens.

Remarks on this clone: Its antigen is not identified.

13 Jbeta primers and 60 Vbeta primers were used for the PCR. The repertoire was sequenced with immunoSEQ multiplex PCR; TCRdb's copy has only in-frame clones and lacks some. This table holds 250,000 or so clones, 75% to 85% found once. This receptor was obtained from a woman aged 60 to 75 in good health and CMV-seropositive. Sequencing was performed on PBMCs.

CDR3 DNA: TGCGCCAGCAGTGATGGCGGGAGACCAGAGACCCAGTACTTC. It encodes CASSDGGRPETQYF. The chain combines TRBV10-1 with TRBJ2-5; 7 bases are shared with TRBD2. The V gene end was trimmed by 3 bases and the J gene end by 4 bases; junction bases not matched to a gene: 5. This CDR3 is 14 amino acids long. The germline CDR1 and CDR2 sequences are WNHNN and SYGVQD (reference sequence).